The entry below gives a single T cell receptor (beta chain) sequence along with its context. Its antigen is undetermined. The sample belongs to a study of siplizumab effects on memory and regulatory T cells. Points from the study as a whole: In siplizumab cultures, the suppressive function of proliferating Tregs remained unconfirmed. Sequences that were alloreactive and traceable to unstimulated CD4+ memory cells were significantly reduced by siplizumab.

This CDR3 has 15 amino acids. CDR1 is GTSNPN, CDR2 SVGIG, per germline (reference sequence). V was pared by 3 bases and J by 6 bases, with 20 bases between. Assays examined 95,000 to 100,000 TCR templates per sample. The data were produced by immunoSEQ multiplex PCR, yet TCRdb's version contains in-frame clones alone and is incomplete. The table records approximately 100,000 clones, just over 90% of them present only once. The sequence derives from a human donor in good health. The specimen sequenced was Tregs sorted from blood. The V and J genes are TRBV30 and TRBJ1-2, with a weak D call TRBD1 (6 bases). Written as DNA, the CDR3 is TGTGCCTGGAGAAAAATAGTAAATCAGGGGAATGGCTACACCTTC. Translating gives CAWRKIVNQGNGYTF.